The 32 T cell receptor beta chains given below trace back to one sample, sequenced in a study of cytomegalovirus exposure and HLA in healthy donors. TCRdb's copy holds only in-frame clones and misses some; the assay was immunoSEQ multiplex PCR. This table has about 130,000 clones, about 90% appearing once. Sequenced input: PBMCs. The receptors come from a woman aged 25-40 years in good health and CMV-seropositive.

V and J are TRBV7-3 and TRBJ1-2; TRBD1 agrees at 11 bases. The germline CDR1 and CDR2 sequences are SGHTA and FQGTGA. J gave up 7 bases and V 4 bases, and 5 bases lay outside the gene matches. This CDR3 has 14 amino acids. The CDR3 bases are TGTGCCAGCAGCTCAGGGACAGGGGGATTTGGCTACACCTTC. Its protein is CASSSGTGGFGYTF.

The chain combines TRBV28 with TRBJ2-7; no clear D. Germline V gene lookup returns CDR1 MDHEN and CDR2 SYDVKM. V was trimmed by 2 bases and J by 9 bases, leaving 14 bases between them. CDR3 length: 13 residues. CDR3 coding DNA: TGTGCCAGCAGTTTAACTGCGAGTCGTGGGCAGTACTTC. Its protein product is CASSLTASRGQYF.

This chain uses TRBV27 with TRBJ2-5; a weak D match, TRBD1 (6 bases). The germline V and J ends were trimmed by 5 bases and 2 bases, with 9 bases remaining between them. From germline, CDR1 is MNHEY and CDR2 SMNVEV (reference sequence). The CDR3 runs to 13 residues. The CDR3 bases are TGTGCCAGCAGTCCCGGGACACAAGAGACCCAGTACTTC. Translation gives CASSPGTQETQYF.

The chain has TRBV2 and TRBJ2-5, with 10 bases that match TRBD2. CDR3 size: 18 residues. With 2 bases clipped from V and 5 bases from J, the junction kept 14 bases outside the gene matches. In germline, CDR1 is SNHLY, CDR2 FYNNEI. The CDR3 protein is CASSEKASGSIMGETQYF. Here the CDR3 DNA reads TGTGCCAGCAGTGAAAAGGCTAGCGGGAGTATCATGGGGGAGACCCAGTACTTC.

V gene TRBV28 combines with J gene TRBJ2-3; unclear D gene. Trimming cost V 9 bases and J 2 bases, with 12 bases left between them. Germline-derived CDR1 and CDR2 are MDHEN and SYDVKM. This CDR3 has 13 residues. The CDR3: CASKLLSTDTQYF. CDR3 sequence (DNA): TGTGCCAGTAAGCTCCTCTCCACAGATACGCAGTATTTT.

The CDR3 loop is CASSLRGTVMNTEAFF. Written as DNA, the CDR3 is TGCGCCAGCAGCCTACGCGGGACAGTCATGAACACTGAAGCTTTCTTT. This rearrangement joins TRBV4-1 to TRBJ1-1; 7 bases line up with TRBD1. V lost 4 bases and J lost 0; bases outside the gene matches: 8. This CDR3 is built from 16 residues. CDR1 and CDR2 (germline): MGHRA, YSYEKL.

This clone was detected only a few times. This chain connects TRBV11-2 to TRBJ2-1; weak D call: TRBD2 (7 bases). Trimming stripped 3 bases from V and 4 bases from J, with 22 bases between. Germline V lookup: CDR1 SGHAT, CDR2 FQNNGV. This CDR3 contains 18 residues. CDR3 nucleotide sequence: TGTGCCAGCAGCTTTGTTCGGGGGCGGGGGAAAAATTACAATGAGCAGTTCTTC. This sequence encodes CASSFVRGRGKNYNEQFF.

The sample holds one count of this clone. This sequence joins TRBV5-4 and TRBJ2-7; TRBD1 matches at 7 bases. There are 15 residues in the CDR3. V lost 4 bases, J lost 3 bases, and 10 bases stayed unmatched. Germline assignment: CDR1 SGHNT and CDR2 YYREEE (reference sequence). The CDR3 DNA follows: TGTGCCAGCAGCACCGGGACAGTCAAAGGCTACGAGCAGTACTTC. Its protein product is CASSTGTVKGYEQYF.

V is TRBV6-6 and J is TRBJ1-6; D uncertain. Trimming shortened V by 9 bases and J by 2 bases, and 14 bases separated the two germline ends. Germline V lookup: CDR1 MNHNY, CDR2 SVGAGI (reference sequence). The CDR3 sequence is 15 residues long. This chain's CDR3 is CASCLCRTYNSPLHF. CDR3 DNA sequence: TGTGCCAGTTGTCTGTGCAGGACCTATAATTCACCCCTCCACTTT.

The J gene is TRBJ2-1, the V gene TRBV7-8; 7 positions agree with TRBD2. The germline gives CDR1 SGHVS, CDR2 FQNEAQ. The V gene end was trimmed by 3 bases and the J gene end by 8 bases; junction bases not matched to a gene: 10. The CDR3 runs to 15 residues. The CDR3 DNA follows: TGTGCCAGCAGCTTGACTAGCCCTGGGATCCATGAGCAGTTCTTC. Translated: CASSLTSPGIHEQFF.

The rearrangement uses TRBV7-6 and TRBJ2-3; TRBD2 matches 8 bases. With V trimmed by 1 base and J by 5 bases, 8 bases remained unmatched. The length of the CDR3 is 16 residues. CDR1 and CDR2 from the germline V gene are SGHVS and FNYEAQ. CDR3 in amino acids: CASSLGAGGGGDTQYF. CDR3 bases: TGTGCCAGCAGCTTAGGGGCGGGAGGAGGAGGAGATACGCAGTATTTT.

This clone was observed a single time. The V and J genes are TRBV19 and TRBJ1-4; 9 positions agree with TRBD1. Germline assignment: CDR1 LNHDA and CDR2 SQIVND (reference sequence). The CDR3 is made up of 13 amino acids. V gave up 6 bases and J gave up 4 bases; unmatched junction bases: 0. CDR3 region: CASRDRGNEKLFF. CDR3 coding DNA: TGTGCCAGTAGGGACAGGGGTAATGAAAAACTGTTTTTT.

This chain links TRBV28 with TRBJ2-2, with TRBD2 matching over 7 bases. The germline gives CDR1 MDHEN, CDR2 SYDVKM. The CDR3 has 16 amino acids. Trimming cost V 3 bases and J 6 bases; bases outside gene matches: 10. The CDR3 is CASSFRGRAQAGELFF. CDR3 in DNA: TGTGCCAGCAGTTTTCGTGGGAGGGCCCAAGCCGGGGAGCTGTTTTTT.

This clone occurred many times. The J gene is TRBJ2-4, the V gene TRBV5-4; TRBD2 matches 7 bases. The CDR3 runs to 16 residues. The V gene's germline CDR1 is SGHNT and CDR2 YYREEE (reference sequence). V gave up 3 bases and J gave up 8 bases; unmatched junction bases: 14. CDR3 nucleotides: TGTGCCAGCAGCTGGGGGGGGATCCCTGGGTCGGACATTCAGTACTTC. As protein: CASSWGGIPGSDIQYF.

The rearrangement joins TRBV5-1 to TRBJ2-5; 8 bases are a match to TRBD2. The CDR3 runs 16 residues. CDR1 is SGHRS, CDR2 YFSETQ, per germline. The V segment lost 3 bases and the J segment 5 bases; nucleotides outside the gene matches: 12. CDR3 region: CASSSLTSVTRETQYF. The CDR3 nucleotides read TGCGCCAGCAGCTCCCTGACTAGCGTCACCAGGGAGACCCAGTACTTC.

The chain carries TRBV5-1 and TRBJ2-3; D may be TRBD1 (5 bases). Germline V gene lookup returns CDR1 SGHRS and CDR2 YFSETQ. V was pared by 0 bases and J by 1 base, with 9 bases between. CDR3 length: 15 amino acids. The CDR3, as DNA: TGCGCCAGCAGCTTGGTACACAGGCGCACAGATACGCAGTATTTT. It codes for CASSLVHRRTDTQYF.

The chain carries TRBV7-8 and TRBJ2-7; 8 nucleotides match TRBD1. The V and J ends lost 7 bases and 5 bases, in that order; junction bases with no gene match: 16. The V gene's germline CDR1 is SGHVS and CDR2 FQNEAQ. The CDR3 runs to 16 residues. CDR3 region: CASTLWVGDRINEQYF. In nucleotides, the CDR3 is TGTGCCAGCACCCTCTGGGTCGGGGACAGGATCAACGAGCAGTACTTC.

The chain couples TRBV18 to TRBJ2-1, with D tentatively TRBD1 (6 bases). The germline gives CDR1 KGHSH, CDR2 LQKENI. This CDR3 is 17 amino acids long. With 6 bases removed from V and 3 bases from J, the gap between germline ends came to 21 bases. CDR3 sequence reads: CASSPEDRTSFYNEQFF. CDR3 DNA: TGTGCCAGCTCGCCGGAAGACAGGACTTCTTTCTACAATGAGCAGTTCTTC. Drawing the rest from reference TRBV18 and TRBJ2-1, the complete variable domain is NAGVMQNPRHLVRRRGQEARLRCSPMKGHSHVYWYRQLPEEGLKFMVYLQKENIIDESGMPKERFSAEFPKEGPSILRIQQVVRGDSAAYFCASSPEDRTSFYNEQFFGPGTRLTVL.

The chain joins TRBV6-6 to TRBJ2-7; TRBD2 is a possible D gene (6 bases). The ends were cut back, 0 bases at V and 7 bases at J, with 13 bases in the middle. CDR3 length: 14 residues. The V gene's germline CDR1 is MNHNY and CDR2 SVGAGI (reference sequence). This chain's CDR3 is CASSYSLEGGEQYF. The CDR3 DNA sequence: TGTGCCAGCAGTTACTCGTTGGAGGGCGGGGAGCAGTACTTC.

V is TRBV7-9 and J is TRBJ1-1; 8 nucleotides agree with TRBD1. CDR1 and CDR2 (germline): SEHNR, FQNEAQ (reference sequence). The CDR3 is 14 residues long. V gave up 6 bases and J gave up 5 bases; unmatched junction bases: 8. CDR3 coding DNA: TGTGCCAGCAGTCCTGGACAGGGTCGGACTGAAGCTTTCTTT. It translates to CASSPGQGRTEAFF. The full variable domain, with the rest looked up from reference TRBV7-9 and TRBJ1-1, is DTGVSQNPRHKITKRGQNVTFRCDPISEHNRLYWYRQTLGQGPEFLTYFQNEAQLEKSRLLSDRFSAERPKGSFSTLEIQRTEQGDSAMYLCASSPGQGRTEAFFGQGTRLTVV.

This clone was picked up one time. The DNA of the CDR3 is TGTGCCAGCAGCTTACAGTTCATGAACACTGAAGCTTTCTTT. Translation: CASSLQFMNTEAFF. The chain is built from TRBV7-2 and TRBJ1-1; D is ambiguous. The CDR3 spans 14 residues. The germline CDR1 and CDR2 sequences are SGHTA and FQGNSA. Trimming took 2 bases from V and 0 from J, leaving 7 bases between them.

V is TRBV5-1 and J is TRBJ2-1; 12 nucleotides match TRBD2. J gave up 7 bases and V 1 base, and 12 bases lay outside the gene matches. Germline CDR1 SGHRS, CDR2 YFSETQ. The CDR3 is 18 residues long. The CDR3 nucleotides are TGCGCCAGCAGCTTGATTGGGTCTAGCGGGAGGGCCGATAATGAGCAGTTCTTC. Its translation: CASSLIGSSGRADNEQFF.

The V call is TRBV18, the J call TRBJ1-4; weak D call: TRBD1 (5 bases). The V gene lost 3 bases and the J gene lost 2 bases, with 13 bases spanning the gap. The CDR3 has 16 amino acids. The germline V gene encodes CDR1 KGHSH and CDR2 LQKENI. The CDR3 region is CASSPGTGSTNEKLFF. In DNA, the CDR3 is TGTGCCAGCTCACCGGGTACAGGCTCCACTAATGAAAAACTGTTTTTT.

The chain combines TRBV9 with TRBJ2-1; the match to TRBD2 covers 7 bases. Germline V CDR1 and CDR2: SGDLS, YYNGEE. The junction had 9 bases not matched to a gene; V was cut back by 7 bases and J by 2 bases. This CDR3 contains 15 residues. In nucleotides, the CDR3 is TGTGCCAGCCCGCCGTTTCGGGGGGCCTACAATGAGCAGTTCTTC. This gives the protein CASPPFRGAYNEQFF.

The rearrangement links TRBV7-2 to TRBJ2-3, with TRBD1 as a possible D gene (6 bases). Trimming shortened V by 9 bases and J by 4 bases, and 23 bases separated the two germline ends. This CDR3 spans 16 amino acids. Per the germline V gene, CDR1 is SGHTA and CDR2 is FQGNSA. DNA of the CDR3: TGTGCCAGTTCCGTACCGGGACAAAGGTCCCCAGATACGCAGTATTTT. Amino acid sequence: CASSVPGQRSPDTQYF.

V is TRBV27 and J is TRBJ2-2; 8 nucleotides agree with TRBD1. The V and J ends lost 7 bases and 3 bases, in that order; junction bases with no gene match: 4. The CDR3 runs to 14 residues. Germline loops: CDR1 MNHEY, CDR2 SMNVEV (reference sequence). CDR3 residues: CASKTGAHTGELFF. The CDR3 nucleotides read TGTGCCAGCAAGACAGGGGCCCACACCGGGGAGCTGTTTTTT.

The genes are TRBV10-3 and TRBJ1-6, with a weak D call TRBD1 (6 bases). The CDR3 sequence is 16 residues long. Germline assignment: CDR1 ENHRY and CDR2 SYGVKD. With 0 bases removed from V and 1 base from J, the gap between germline ends came to 7 bases. The CDR3 region is CAISESTGSYNSPLHF. The CDR3, as DNA: TGTGCCATCAGTGAGTCTACAGGGTCCTATAATTCACCCCTCCACTTT.

In its sample, this clone was seen once. CDR3 region: CASSRDRANTEAFF. CDR3 DNA: TGTGCCAGCAGCCGGGACAGAGCTAACACTGAAGCTTTCTTT. This chain uses TRBV6-5 with TRBJ1-1, with 7 bases that match TRBD1. The CDR3 is made up of 14 amino acids. Germline CDR1 and CDR2: MNHEY and SVGAGI. J gave up 2 bases and V 6 bases, and 6 bases lay outside the gene matches.

The chain carries TRBV7-2 and TRBJ2-3; D gene uncertain. The length of the CDR3 is 11 residues. CDR1 is SGHTA and CDR2 is FQGNSA in the germline V gene. Between the trimmed V and J ends, which lost 4 bases and 14 bases, there was a span of 13 bases. CDR3 sequence reads: CASSSARFVYF. The DNA for the CDR3 is TGTGCCAGCAGCTCAGCCAGGTTCGTGTATTTT.

This rearrangement joins TRBV19 to TRBJ2-7, with 9 bases matching TRBD2. Germline V gene sequence: CDR1 LNHDA, CDR2 SQIVND (reference sequence). The ends lost 4 bases at V and 4 bases at J; junction bases unmatched: 8. CDR3 length: 15 residues. As DNA, the CDR3 is TGTGCCAGTAGTACCACCGGGACTAGCAATTACGAGCAGTACTTC. Its translation is CASSTTGTSNYEQYF. Based on the CDR3 plus reference TRBV19 and TRBJ2-7, the full variable domain is DGGITQSPKYLFRKEGQNVTLSCEQNLNHDAMYWYRQDPGQGLRLIYYSQIVNDFQKGDIAEGYSVSREKKESFPLTVTSAQKNPTAFYLCASSTTGTSNYEQYFGPGTRLTVT.

The rearrangement joins TRBV19 to TRBJ2-5, with TRBD2 as a possible D gene (6 bases). Germline CDR1 and CDR2: LNHDA and SQIVND (reference sequence). The CDR3 has 14 amino acids. V dropped 4 bases and J dropped 2 bases, with 11 bases sitting between them. The CDR3 protein is CASSRRADQETQYF. The CDR3 DNA follows: TGTGCCAGTAGTAGGAGGGCAGATCAAGAGACCCAGTACTTC.

The chain has TRBV27 and TRBJ2-3; 12 bases map to TRBD2. After removal of 2 bases from V and 4 bases from J, the junction contained 10 bases not matched to a gene. CDR1 is MNHEY, CDR2 SMNVEV, per germline (reference sequence). CDR3 size: 18 residues. CDR3 loop: CASSLRRRLAGDPDTQYF. For the CDR3, the DNA is TGTGCCAGCAGTTTAAGGAGAAGACTAGCGGGGGACCCAGATACGCAGTATTTT.